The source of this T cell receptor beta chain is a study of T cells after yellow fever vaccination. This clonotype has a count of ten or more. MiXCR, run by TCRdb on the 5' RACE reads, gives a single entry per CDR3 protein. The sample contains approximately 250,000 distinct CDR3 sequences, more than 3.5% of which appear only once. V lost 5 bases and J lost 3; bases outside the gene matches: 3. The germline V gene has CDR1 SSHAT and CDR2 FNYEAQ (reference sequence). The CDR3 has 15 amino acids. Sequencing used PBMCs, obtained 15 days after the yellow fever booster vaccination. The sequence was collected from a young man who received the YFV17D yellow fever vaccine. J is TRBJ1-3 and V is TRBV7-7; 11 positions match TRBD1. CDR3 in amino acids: CASSPGQGGGNTIYF. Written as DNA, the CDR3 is TGTGCCAGCAGCCCGGGACAGGGGGGTGGAAACACCATATATTTT.